This T cell receptor (beta chain) was sequenced in a study of blood T cells in healthy people across ages. Overall study findings and caveats: There was no known CMV status for donors, so expanded clonotype changes were possibly confounded. What prevented conclusive comparison of naive and antigen-experienced cells was that PBMCs were unsorted.

This clonotype occurred a few times. The antigen is undetermined. Together with a sample-barcoded 5' primer, a J-beta primer mix was included in a second PCR lasting roughly 6 to 12 cycles. A tag from a template-switch adaptor with 12 random nucleotides marked each cDNA molecule. TCRdb reprocessed the 5' RACE reads with MiXCR, giving one entry per CDR3 protein. The sample carries about 2 million distinct CDR3 sequences, around 50% recorded once. Deletions cut 0 bases from V and 5 bases from J, with 17 bases between. The CDR3 length is 17 residues. Germline lookup yields CDR1 MGHRA and CDR2 YSYEKL. The TCR originated in a woman between 35 and 50 years old in good health. Sample: blood. V and J are TRBV4-1 and TRBJ2-1; D might be TRBD2 (6 bases). The CDR3 region is CASSQERTRGGNNEQFF. CDR3 coding DNA: TGCGCCAGCAGCCAAGAACGCACGCGTGGCGGGAACAATGAGCAGTTCTTC.